Sequencing of this T cell receptor beta chain was carried out in a study of PD-L1 blockade in urothelial cancer. For the study at large: Specimens of blood held a median count of roughly 150,000 T cells.

About this clone: Its antigen remains unknown.

The protocol was immunoSEQ multiplex PCR, while the TCRdb copy is restricted to in-frame clones and leaves out a portion. The data hold under 40,000 clones, with approximately 90% observed a single time. Study conclusions and caveats: Tumor-linked clones in blood grew more by 3 weeks in durable-benefit patients.

The CDR3 has 17 residues. Trimming took 5 bases from V and 7 from J; bases not matched to a gene: 14. Germline V gene lookup returns CDR1 SEHNR and CDR2 FQNEAQ (reference sequence). Time point denoted: peripheral blood 6 weeks after treatment start. Patients suffered from locally advanced or metastatic urothelial carcinoma. Each patient contributed between 1 and 8 total time points of blood mononuclear cells, pretreatment and during treatment. V and J are TRBV7-9 and TRBJ2-7; 13 bases agree with TRBD2. This specimen was PBMCs, taken around atezolizumab (anti-PD-L1) treatment. The TCR sequence derives from an elderly man with urothelial cancer. This chain's CDR3 is CASSLERTSGRTWEQYF. The CDR3 DNA is TGTGCCAGCAGCCTAGAGAGGACTAGCGGGAGAACGTGGGAGCAGTACTTC. Full variable domain (missing parts from reference TRBV7-9 and TRBJ2-7): DTGVSQNPRHKITKRGQNVTFRCDPISEHNRLYWYRQTLGQGPEFLTYFQNEAQLEKSRLLSDRFSAERPKGSFSTLEIQRTEQGDSAMYLCASSLERTSGRTWEQYFGPGTRLTVT.